The T cell receptor (beta chain) described here comes from a study of Graves' ophthalmopathy and Graves' hyperthyroidism (dated by TCRdb to 2017 to 2018). About the study as a whole: Peripheral blood samples were taken at the time of initial diagnosis, before any treatment was given. TCR beta repertoire signatures were used to distinguish Graves' ophthalmopathy from Graves' hyperthyroidism and to predict progression to ophthalmopathy. In total, 135 blood samples were TCR-sequenced: some 43 ophthalmopathy, some 75 hyperthyroidism and roughly 17 hyperthyroidism-to-ophthalmopathy patients. To explore V-J signatures distinguishing ophthalmopathy from hyperthyroidism, a discovery set of 100 or so patients (43 ophthalmopathy, 55 to 60 stable hyperthyroidism) was enrolled. The independent validation cohort included 18 to 20 hyperthyroidism patients plus 17 patients who later progressed from hyperthyroidism to ophthalmopathy. T-cell repertoires of thyroid tissue and blood were compared in 5 or 6 hyperthyroidism patients. After sampling, hyperthyroidism patients received methimazole starting at 30 mg daily, and ophthalmopathy patients received high-dose intravenous methylprednisolone. Findings and caveats that apply to the study as a whole: Ophthalmopathy was separated from stable hyperthyroidism by the 13-signature model with just under 90% sensitivity and less than 82% specificity in cross-validation and with 80%/75% in the test set. Most expanded thyroid clonotypes with frequency above 0.001 were also detected in blood, suggesting blood repertoires may reflect the thyroid immune response. No statistical method was used to set the sample size in advance, and the investigators knew which group each participant was assigned to. In validation, the model predicted ophthalmopathy progression with about 71% sensitivity and about 73% specificity; roughly 12 predicted patients were CT-confirmed with GO in a median of approximately 6.5 months.

With regard to this clonotype: The antigen this receptor binds is unknown. Per-base quality was not reported, and no clone a single base away is much larger than it.

For repertoire sequencing, TCR beta CDR3 regions were amplified from RNA transcripts. HTBI primers and the Qiagen OneStep RT-PCR kit were used in a first-round RT-PCR, which was followed by a second-round multiplex PCR, size selection and purification. Libraries were sequenced paired-end with 100 bp reads on an Illumina HiSeq2000. The source study handled its data this way. Reads were processed with SOAPnuke, discarding reads with adapters, uncalled bases, mean Phred below 15, or no exact constant-primer or identifier match. High-quality paired reads were merged with COPE v1.2.5. Clonotypes were defined as unique nucleotide sequences and were aligned to IMGT TRB V, D and J references using MiTCR v1.1. The analysis was limited to V-J combinations with a frequency above 0.0001, which together covered 99% to 99.2% of the repertoires. For each V-J combination, a TCR clonal expansion and chaos score was defined as the ratio of F50 clonal expansion to chaos observed in the TCRdist matrix. Welch's t-statistics and random forest were used to narrow the features down to more than 10 V-J combinations, which were then fed into a naive Bayes classifier. The similarity between thyroid and blood repertoires was quantified using the Morisita-Horn index. TCRdb took the public reads, trimmed them with fastp at Q25, ran MiXCR for clone calling and kept in-frame beta chains. Every entry covers one CDR3 protein and lists the most common genes and DNA from its rows. None of the V and J calls come from the authors' own analysis; TCRdb made them. The sample has under 350,000 distinct CDR3 sequences on record, around a sixth of them singletons. More than 9% of the sample lies in the top ten.

CDR1 SGHTA and CDR2 FQGTGA are derived from the germline V gene. The CDR3 measures 15 amino acids from cysteine to phenylalanine. Only the CDR3 portion is preserved as DNA: 45 bases, with reading frame beginning at the first base. Germline trimming amounts to 5 bases on V and 0 bases on J, with 6 as the count of junction bases outside the gene matches. The ophthalmopathy patients had moderately to severely active disease, with a Clinical Activity Score of 3 or higher, a NOSPECS grade of 4 or higher, and a disease duration of less than 3 months. Patients with other autoimmune diseases, uncontrolled infections, pregnancy or lactation were excluded from the study. Diagnosis relied on clinical symptoms, serum thyroxine, TRAb, thyroid ultrasound and orbital computed tomography. PBMCs were isolated from 7.5 to 10 ml of fresh peripheral blood by Ficoll-Paque density gradient centrifugation. Trizol reagent was used to extract the total RNA, and its quality was then checked on an Agilent 2100 Bioanalyzer.

Sequenced material: peripheral blood. This sequence originates from an adult man with Graves' ophthalmopathy. The rearrangement joined TRBV7-3 to TRBJ1-1, with 7 bases in between that match TRBD1. CDR3 loop: CASSRTGQMNTEAFF. Here is the DNA: TGTGCCAGCAGCCGAACGGGACAGATGAACACTGAAGCTTTCTTT.